This is a list of T cell receptor beta chains from one sample in a study of blood T cell repertoires in COVID-19. TCRdb keeps only in-frame clones here, not all; method: immunoSEQ multiplex PCR. The sample comprises around 100,000 clones, 84% of which are singletons, and 2% rests with the top ten. The sequenced sample consisted of peripheral blood. These receptors were obtained from a man in his 70s with active or convalescent COVID-19. Each CDR3 is given with its conserved first and last residue. A D gene is named only where the DNA matches it firmly. Size tells how often a clone was seen (once, few, many) or the class of an expanded clone, and some rows leave it out.

cdr3_aa | cdr3_nt | j_call | v_call | clone_size | d_call
CASSPQFTGFGAFF | TGTGCCAGCTCACCACAGTTCACAGGGTTTGGCGCTTTCTTT | TRBJ1-1 | TRBV18 | - | -
CASSSRQSGANVLTF | TGTGCCAGCAGCTCGCGACAGTCTGGGGCCAACGTCCTGACTTTC | TRBJ2-6 | TRBV3-1/TRBV3-2 | - | -
CASSGRRQGTSPLHF | TGTGCCAGCAGTGGAAGGAGACAGGGTACTTCACCCCTCCACTTT | TRBJ1-6 | TRBV2 | once | TRBD1
CASSLVGLEDTQYF | TGCGCCAGCAGCCTCGTGGGGCTGGAAGATACGCAGTATTTT | TRBJ2-3 | TRBV5-1 | - | -
CASSIAGTASNQPQHF | TGTGCCAGTAGTATCGCCGGGACAGCTAGCAATCAGCCCCAGCATTTT | TRBJ1-5 | TRBV19 | - | TRBD1
CASSLLGQTNTEAFF | TGCGCCAGCAGCTTGCTCGGACAGACGAACACTGAAGCTTTCTTT | TRBJ1-1 | TRBV5-1 | - | -
CASSMIRGGADTQYF | TGTGCCAGTAGTATGATACGGGGGGGCGCAGATACGCAGTATTTT | TRBJ2-3 | TRBV19 | - | TRBD2
CASSQTPEAFF | TGTGCCAGTAGTCAGACTCCTGAAGCTTTCTTT | TRBJ1-1 | TRBV19 | - | -
CAISDLLAGGADEQFF | TGTGCCATCAGTGATTTACTAGCGGGGGGTGCCGATGAGCAGTTCTTC | TRBJ2-1 | TRBV10-3 | - | TRBD2
CASSFLRTEAFF | TGTGCCAGCAGCTTTCTACGGACTGAAGCTTTCTTT | TRBJ1-1 | TRBV7-8 | - | -
CASTPRGAGEQFF | TGTGCCAGCACCCCCCGGGGGGCGGGGGAGCAGTTCTTC | TRBJ2-1 | TRBV3-1/TRBV3-2 | - | -
CASSERGSSYEQYF | TGTGCCAGCAGTGAAAGAGGCAGCTCCTACGAGCAGTACTTC | TRBJ2-7 | TRBV2 | - | -
CASSVQANTEAFF | TGTGCCAGCAGTGTACAGGCGAACACTGAAGCTTTCTTT | TRBJ1-1 | TRBV25-1 | - | -
CASILQGTLNSPLHF | TGTGCCAGCATCCTACAGGGGACACTGAATTCACCCCTCCACTTT | TRBJ1-6 | TRBV28 | - | TRBD1
CASSLSGELVTDTQYF | TGCGCCAGCAGCTTGTCCGGAGAATTGGTTACAGATACGCAGTATTTT | TRBJ2-3 | TRBV5-1 | - | -
CATSDPANYGYTF | TGTGCCACCAGTGACCCAGCGAACTATGGCTACACCTTC | TRBJ1-2 | TRBV24-1 | - | -
CASSGTGQVRETQYF | TGTGCCAGCAGCGGGACTGGACAGGTTAGAGAGACCCAGTACTTC | TRBJ2-5 | TRBV5-4 | few | -
CASSPKGDTQYF | TGTGCCAGCTCACCGAAGGGGGATACGCAGTATTTT | TRBJ2-3 | TRBV18 | - | -
CASSARTSGVGANVLTF | TGTGCCAGTAGTGCCCGGACTAGCGGGGTGGGGGCCAACGTCCTGACTTTC | TRBJ2-6 | TRBV19 | - | TRBD2
CASSSGGGYSGNTIYF | TGTGCCAGCAGTTCAGGGGGAGGATACTCTGGAAACACCATATATTTT | TRBJ1-3 | TRBV6-6 | - | TRBD1
CASSGQGSNEKLFF | TGTGCCAGCAGTGGACAAGGTAGTAATGAAAAACTGTTTTTT | TRBJ1-4 | TRBV2 | - | -
CASGGTANEKLFF | TGTGCCAGTGGTGGGACAGCTAATGAAAAACTGTTTTTT | TRBJ1-4 | TRBV19 | - | TRBD1
CASRPGTVNSPLHF | TGTGCCAGCAGACCCGGGACAGTCAATTCACCCCTCCACTTT | TRBJ1-6 | TRBV28 | - | TRBD1
CASSPGQLSSGANVLTF | TGCGCCAGCAGCCCGGGACAGCTTAGCTCTGGGGCCAACGTCCTGACTTTC | TRBJ2-6 | TRBV5-1 | - | TRBD1
CASSVAGDAGNTIYF | TGTGCCAGCAGCGTAGCAGGGGACGCTGGAAACACCATATATTTT | TRBJ1-3 | TRBV9 | few | -
CASSLEGTAGEKLFF | TGCGCCAGCAGCTTGGAAGGTACCGCGGGAGAAAAACTGTTTTTT | TRBJ1-4 | TRBV5-1 | - | -
CASSQSKPGRGMDSPLHF | TGCGCCAGCAGTCAATCGAAGCCAGGGAGGGGTATGGATTCACCCCTCCACTTT | TRBJ1-6 | TRBV23-1 | - | -
CASSDNVGYTF | TGTGCCAGCAGTGACAATGTTGGCTACACCTTC | TRBJ1-2 | TRBV2 | - | -
CASSQGSQGPVNIQYF | TGCGCCAGCAGCCAAGGTAGTCAGGGCCCCGTAAACATTCAGTACTTC | TRBJ2-4 | TRBV4-3 | - | -
CASRTGGLWDSPLHF | TGTGCCAGCAGGACAGGGGGCCTGTGGGATTCACCCCTCCACTTT | TRBJ1-6 | TRBV2 | few | TRBD1
CASRLLAGGLKETQYF | TGTGCCAGCAGACTACTAGCGGGGGGCCTCAAAGAGACCCAGTACTTC | TRBJ2-5 | TRBV2 | - | TRBD2
CAWRADWNYGYTF | TGTGCCTGGAGGGCGGACTGGAACTATGGCTACACCTTC | TRBJ1-2 | TRBV30 | - | -
CASSDQGGNSPLHF | TGTGCCAGCAGTGATCAGGGTGGTAATTCACCCCTCCACTTT | TRBJ1-6 | TRBV2 | many | -
CASSLAQGDGYTF | TGTGCCAGCAGCTTGGCCCAAGGAGATGGCTACACCTTC | TRBJ1-2 | TRBV5-4 | - | -
CAGHSGGAGETQYF | TGTGCCGGCCACAGCGGGGGGGCCGGAGAGACCCAGTACTTC | TRBJ2-5 | TRBV30 | - | TRBD2
CASSLGSRRVGYNSPLHF | TGTGCCAGCAGCTTGGGGTCGAGGAGGGTGGGCTATAATTCACCCCTCCACTTT | TRBJ1-6 | TRBV7-8 | few | -
CASSSVRGGPSRETQYF | TGTGCCAGCAGTTCCGTCCGCGGGGGGCCCAGCCGGGAGACCCAGTACTTC | TRBJ2-5 | TRBV7-2 | - | TRBD2
CASVQGTNINEQYF | TGTGCCAGCGTACAGGGGACGAATATCAACGAGCAGTACTTC | TRBJ2-7 | TRBV2 | - | TRBD1
CASRPGWGQPQHF | TGTGCCAGCAGACCAGGGTGGGGTCAGCCCCAGCATTTT | TRBJ1-5 | TRBV12-3/TRBV12-4 | - | -
CSARIEGDEQYF | TGCAGCGCCCGAATCGAGGGAGACGAGCAGTACTTC | TRBJ2-7 | TRBV29-1 | - | -
CASSIQETDTQYF | TGTGCCAGCAGTATACAGGAGACAGATACGCAGTATTTT | TRBJ2-3 | TRBV6-5 | - | -
CASGLTGGNQPQHF | TGTGCCAGCGGACTGACAGGGGGCAATCAGCCCCAGCATTTT | TRBJ1-5 | TRBV2 | - | TRBD1
CASSLVQTYNSPLHF | TGTGCCAGCAGCTTAGTACAGACCTATAATTCACCCCTCCACTTT | TRBJ1-6 | TRBV7-2 | - | -
CASSFRQGLTNEKLFF | TGTGCCAGCAGCTTTCGTCAGGGGTTAACTAATGAAAAACTGTTTTTT | TRBJ1-4 | TRBV11-2 | - | -
CSVAGDSNQPQHF | TGCAGCGTTGCCGGGGACAGTAATCAGCCCCAGCATTTT | TRBJ1-5 | TRBV29-1 | - | TRBD1
CASSETGDTEAFF | TGTGCCAGCAGTGAGACAGGGGACACTGAAGCTTTCTTT | TRBJ1-1 | TRBV2 | - | TRBD1
CASSQEGGDRGYTF | TGTGCCAGCAGCCAGGAGGGAGGGGATCGAGGCTACACCTTC | TRBJ1-2 | TRBV3-1/TRBV3-2 | - | -
CASSLREDYGYTF | TGTGCCAGCAGTCTCAGGGAGGACTATGGCTACACCTTC | TRBJ1-2 | TRBV6-5 | - | -
CASSFGQGGIQYF | TGTGCCAGCAGTTTTGGGCAGGGCGGCATTCAGTACTTC | TRBJ2-4 | TRBV12-3/TRBV12-4 | - | -
CASFLGANNQPQHF | TGTGCCAGCTTCCTGGGGGCCAACAATCAGCCCCAGCATTTT | TRBJ1-5 | TRBV28 | - | -
CASSSGADTQYF | TGTGCCAGCAGCTCAGGGGCAGATACGCAGTATTTT | TRBJ2-3 | TRBV11-2 | - | -
CASSFSAGGQETQYF | TGTGCCAGCAGTTTTTCGGCGGGGGGGCAGGAGACCCAGTACTTC | TRBJ2-5 | TRBV28 | - | TRBD2
CASSSRTGLNTEAFF | TGTGCCAGCAGCTCCCGGACAGGACTGAACACTGAAGCTTTCTTT | TRBJ1-1 | TRBV7-9 | - | TRBD1